This paragraph reports one T cell receptor beta chain. The CDR3 is 16 residues long. Germline-derived CDR1 and CDR2 are SGHRS and YFSETQ. Trimming removed 4 bases at V and 3 bases at J, with 17 bases between. Measured with immunoSEQ multiplex PCR; TCRdb has only the in-frame clones, and not every one. The sample carries roughly 360,000 clones, roughly 88% recorded once. This entry belongs to a study of blood T cell repertoires in COVID-19. This chain links TRBV5-1 with TRBJ2-1; tentatively, D is TRBD1 (6 bases). The sequenced sample consisted of PBMCs or T cells enriched from blood (not recorded which). The clonotype comes from a woman between 25 and 40 years old with acute COVID-19. For the CDR3, the DNA is TGCGCCAGCAGCACCGAAGGACAGCCCATCTACAATGAGCAGTTCTTC. This translates into CASSTEGQPIYNEQFF.